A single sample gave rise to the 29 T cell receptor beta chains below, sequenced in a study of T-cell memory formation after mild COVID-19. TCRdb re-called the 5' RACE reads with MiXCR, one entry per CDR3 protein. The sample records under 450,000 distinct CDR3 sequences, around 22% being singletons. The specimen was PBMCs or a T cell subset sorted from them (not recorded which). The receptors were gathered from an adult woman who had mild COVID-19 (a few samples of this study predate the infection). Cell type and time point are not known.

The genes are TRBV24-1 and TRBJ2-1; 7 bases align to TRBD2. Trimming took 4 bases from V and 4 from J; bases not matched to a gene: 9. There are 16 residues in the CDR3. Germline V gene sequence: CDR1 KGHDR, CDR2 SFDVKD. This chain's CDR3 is CATSDLPSGPYNEQFF. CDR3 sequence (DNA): TGTGCCACCAGTGACCTTCCTAGCGGACCATACAATGAGCAGTTCTTC.

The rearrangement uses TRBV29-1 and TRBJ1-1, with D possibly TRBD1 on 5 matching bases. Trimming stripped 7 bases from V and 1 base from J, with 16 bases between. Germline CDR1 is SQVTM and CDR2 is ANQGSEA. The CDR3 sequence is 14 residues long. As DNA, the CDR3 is TGCAGCGGGAAGTGGGGCTCACAGAACACTGAAGCTTTCTTT. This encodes CSGKWGSQNTEAFF. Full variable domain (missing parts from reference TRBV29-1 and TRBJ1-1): SAVISQKPSRDICQRGTSLTIQCQVDSQVTMMFWYRQQPGQSLTLIATANQGSEATYESGFVIDKFPISRPNLTFSTLTVSNMSPEDSSIYLCSGKWGSQNTEAFFGQGTRLTVV.

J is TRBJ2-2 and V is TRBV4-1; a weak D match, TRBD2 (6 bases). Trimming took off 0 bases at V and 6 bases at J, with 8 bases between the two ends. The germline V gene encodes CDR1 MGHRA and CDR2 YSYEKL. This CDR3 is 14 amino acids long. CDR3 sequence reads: CASSQEGGAGELFF. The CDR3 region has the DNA TGCGCCAGCAGCCAAGAAGGAGGGGCCGGGGAGCTGTTTTTT.

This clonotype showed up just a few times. The CDR3 bases are TGTGCCAGCAGTGAAACCCCACGAAAGGATGGCTACACCTTC. Translated: CASSETPRKDGYTF. The rearrangement joins TRBV25-1 to TRBJ1-2; D is ambiguous. Trimming removed 2 bases at V and 6 bases at J, with 13 bases between. Germline CDR1 MGHDK, CDR2 SYGVNS. This CDR3 is 14 amino acids long.

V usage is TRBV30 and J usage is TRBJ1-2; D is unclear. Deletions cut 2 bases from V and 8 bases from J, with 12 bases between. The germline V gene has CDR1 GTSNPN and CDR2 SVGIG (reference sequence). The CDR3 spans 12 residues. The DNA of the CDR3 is TGTGCCTGGAGTTACCTTTCGGAAGGCTACACCTTC. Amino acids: CAWSYLSEGYTF.

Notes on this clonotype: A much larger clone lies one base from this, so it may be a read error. The CDR3 DNA is TGTGCCAGAAAGGGAGCTAGCGGATCAGATACGCAGTATTTT. Protein sequence: CARKGASGSDTQYF. The rearrangement uses TRBV6-5 and TRBJ2-3, with 7 positions matching TRBD2. This CDR3 region has 14 residues. Losses at the gene ends were 9 bases for V and 4 bases for J; bases not matched to a gene: 10. Germline CDR1 reads MNHEY; CDR2 reads SVGAGI.

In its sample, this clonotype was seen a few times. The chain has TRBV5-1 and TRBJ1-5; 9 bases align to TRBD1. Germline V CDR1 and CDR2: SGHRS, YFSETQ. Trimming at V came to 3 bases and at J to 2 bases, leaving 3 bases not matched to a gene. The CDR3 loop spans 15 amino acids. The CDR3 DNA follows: TGCGCCAGCAGCTGGACAGGGGAAGGCAATCAGCCCCAGCATTTT. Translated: CASSWTGEGNQPQHF. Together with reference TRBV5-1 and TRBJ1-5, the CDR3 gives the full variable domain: KAGVTQTPRYLIKTRGQQVTLSCSPISGHRSVSWYQQTPGQGLQFLFEYFSETQRNKGNFPGRFSGRQFSNSRSEMNVSTLELGDSALYLCASSWTGEGNQPQHFGDGTRLSIL.

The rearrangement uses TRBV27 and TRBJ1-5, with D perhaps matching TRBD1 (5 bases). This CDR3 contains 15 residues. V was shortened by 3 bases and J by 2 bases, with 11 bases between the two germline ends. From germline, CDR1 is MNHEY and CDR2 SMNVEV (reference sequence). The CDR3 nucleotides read TGTGCCAGCAGTTTGGAGGGGTATGGCAATCAGCCCCAGCATTTT. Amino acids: CASSLEGYGNQPQHF.

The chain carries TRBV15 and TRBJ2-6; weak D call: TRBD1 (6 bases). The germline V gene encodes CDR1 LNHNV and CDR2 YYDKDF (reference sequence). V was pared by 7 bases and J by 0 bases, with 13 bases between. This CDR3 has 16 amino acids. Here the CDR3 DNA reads TGTGCCACCACATCGCAGGGGTTCTCTGGGGCCAACGTCCTGACTTTC. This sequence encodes CATTSQGFSGANVLTF. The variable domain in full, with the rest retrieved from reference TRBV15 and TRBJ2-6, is DAMVIQNPRYQVTQFGKPVTLSCSQTLNHNVMYWYQQKSSQAPKLLFHYYDKDFNNEADTPDNFQSRRPNTSFCFLDIRSPGLGDTAMYLCATTSQGFSGANVLTFGAGSRLTVL.

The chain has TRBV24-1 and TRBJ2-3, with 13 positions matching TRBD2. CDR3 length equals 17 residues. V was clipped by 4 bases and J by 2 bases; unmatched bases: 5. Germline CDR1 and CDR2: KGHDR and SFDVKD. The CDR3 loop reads CATSDSGLAGATDTQYF. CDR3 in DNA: TGTGCCACCAGTGACTCTGGACTAGCGGGGGCCACAGATACGCAGTATTTT.

The CDR3 is CSARGQGQDYGYTF. CDR3 DNA: TGCAGTGCCCGAGGGCAGGGACAGGACTATGGCTACACCTTC. This chain uses TRBV20-1 with TRBJ1-2; 8 nucleotides align to TRBD1. V was pared by 6 bases and J by 3 bases, with 9 bases of the junction left unmatched. The CDR3 runs 14 residues. Germline CDR1 and CDR2: DFQATT and SNEGSKA (reference sequence).

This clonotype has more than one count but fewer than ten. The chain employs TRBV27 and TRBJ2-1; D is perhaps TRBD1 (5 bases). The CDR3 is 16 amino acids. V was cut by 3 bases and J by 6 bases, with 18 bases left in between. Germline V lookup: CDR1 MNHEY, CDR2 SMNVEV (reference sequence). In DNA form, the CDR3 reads TGTGCCAGCAGTTTTTTGCCTCTTGGGGCTTTCAATGAGCAGTTCTTC. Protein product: CASSFLPLGAFNEQFF.

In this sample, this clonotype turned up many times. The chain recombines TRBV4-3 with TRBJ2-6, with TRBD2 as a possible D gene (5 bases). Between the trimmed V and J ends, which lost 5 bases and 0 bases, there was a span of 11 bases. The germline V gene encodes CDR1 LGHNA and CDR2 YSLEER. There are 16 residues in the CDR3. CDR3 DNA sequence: TGCGCCAGCAGCAAGCAACGGGGCTCTGGGGCCAACGTCCTGACTTTC. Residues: CASSKQRGSGANVLTF.

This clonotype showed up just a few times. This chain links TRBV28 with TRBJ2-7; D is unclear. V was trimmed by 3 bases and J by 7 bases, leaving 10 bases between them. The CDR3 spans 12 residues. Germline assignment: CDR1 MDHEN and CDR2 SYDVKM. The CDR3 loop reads CASSFGLSEQYF. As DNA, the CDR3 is TGTGCCAGCAGTTTCGGGCTTTCGGAGCAGTACTTC.

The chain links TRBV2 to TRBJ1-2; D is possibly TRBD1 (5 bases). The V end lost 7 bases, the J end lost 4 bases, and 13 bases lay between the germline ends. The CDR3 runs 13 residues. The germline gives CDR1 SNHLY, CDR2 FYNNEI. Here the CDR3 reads CASTRDSPYGYTF. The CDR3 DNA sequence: TGTGCCAGCACCCGGGACTCCCCCTATGGCTACACCTTC.

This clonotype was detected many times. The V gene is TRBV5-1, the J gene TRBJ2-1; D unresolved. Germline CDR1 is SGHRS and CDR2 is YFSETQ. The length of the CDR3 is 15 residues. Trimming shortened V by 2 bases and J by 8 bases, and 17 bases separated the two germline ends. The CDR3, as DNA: TGCGCCAGCAGCTTCGGTGCGGTCCCCTTGGATGAGCAGTTCTTC. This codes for CASSFGAVPLDEQFF.

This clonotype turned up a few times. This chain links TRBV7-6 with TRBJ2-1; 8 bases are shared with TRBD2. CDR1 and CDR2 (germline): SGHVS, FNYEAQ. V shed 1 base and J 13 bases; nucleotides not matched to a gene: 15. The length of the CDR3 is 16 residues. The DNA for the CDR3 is TGTGCCAGCAGCTTAGAAGATACAAATTTAGCGGGACGACAGTTCTTC. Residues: CASSLEDTNLAGRQFF.

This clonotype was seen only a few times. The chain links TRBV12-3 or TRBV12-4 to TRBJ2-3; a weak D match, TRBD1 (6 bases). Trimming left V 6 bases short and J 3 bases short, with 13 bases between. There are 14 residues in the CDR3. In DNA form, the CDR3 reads TGTGCCAGCAGCCTTCGGGACAATACAGATACGCAGTATTTT. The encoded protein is CASSLRDNTDTQYF.

CDR3 DNA sequence: TGTGCCAGCAGCCATAGACAGGCCTCAAGAGGGGGTGCCCAGTACTTC. Translating it yields CASSHRQASRGGAQYF. This chain uses TRBV7-9 with TRBJ2-5, with TRBD1 as a possible D gene (6 bases). This CDR3 is built from 16 residues. The V end lost 5 bases, the J end lost 9 bases, and 25 bases lay between the germline ends. Per germline, CDR1 SEHNR and CDR2 FQNEAQ (reference sequence).

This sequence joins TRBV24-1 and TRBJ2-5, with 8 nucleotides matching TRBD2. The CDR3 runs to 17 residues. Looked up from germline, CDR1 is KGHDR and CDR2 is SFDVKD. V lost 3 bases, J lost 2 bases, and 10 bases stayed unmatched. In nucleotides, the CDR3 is TGTGCCACCAGTGATATCGGGCGGGGGGTCTCTCAAGAGACCCAGTACTTC. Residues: CATSDIGRGVSQETQYF.

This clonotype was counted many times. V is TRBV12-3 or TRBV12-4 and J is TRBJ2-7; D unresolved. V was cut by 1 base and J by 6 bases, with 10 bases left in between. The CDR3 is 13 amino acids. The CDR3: CASSLEGAREQYF. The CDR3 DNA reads TGTGCCAGCAGTTTAGAGGGCGCCCGCGAGCAGTACTTC.

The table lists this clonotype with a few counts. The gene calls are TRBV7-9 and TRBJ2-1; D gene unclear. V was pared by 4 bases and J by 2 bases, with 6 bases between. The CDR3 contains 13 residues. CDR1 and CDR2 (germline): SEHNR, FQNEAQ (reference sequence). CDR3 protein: CASSSLAYNEQFF. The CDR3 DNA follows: TGTGCCAGCAGCTCCCTCGCCTACAATGAGCAGTTCTTC.

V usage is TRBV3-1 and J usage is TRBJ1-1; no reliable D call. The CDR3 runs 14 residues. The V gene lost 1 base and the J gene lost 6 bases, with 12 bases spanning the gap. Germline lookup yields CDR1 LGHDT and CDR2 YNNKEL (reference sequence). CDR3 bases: TGTGCCAGCAGCCAAGTTCCGGGTAGTTCTGAAGCTTTCTTT. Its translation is CASSQVPGSSEAFF.

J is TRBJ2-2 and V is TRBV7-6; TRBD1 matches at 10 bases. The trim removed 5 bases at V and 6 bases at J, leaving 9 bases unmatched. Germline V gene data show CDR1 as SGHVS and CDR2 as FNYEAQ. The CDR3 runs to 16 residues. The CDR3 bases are TGTGCCAGCAGCGCCCTATTCGGGACAGGGGCCGGGGAGCTGTTTTTT. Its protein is CASSALFGTGAGELFF. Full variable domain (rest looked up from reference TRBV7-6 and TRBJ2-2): GAGVSQSPRYKVTKRGQDVALRCDPISGHVSLYWYRQALGQGPEFLTYFNYEAQQDKSGLPNDRFSAERPEGSISTLTIQRTEQRDSAMYRCASSALFGTGAGELFFGEGSRLTVL.

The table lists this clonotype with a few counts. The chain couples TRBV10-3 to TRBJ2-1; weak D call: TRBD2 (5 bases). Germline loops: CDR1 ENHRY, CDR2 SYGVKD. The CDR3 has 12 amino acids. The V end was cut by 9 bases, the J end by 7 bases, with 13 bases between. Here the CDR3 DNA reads TGTGCCATTGGCGATACGGGGAATGAGCAGTTCTTC. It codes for CAIGDTGNEQFF.

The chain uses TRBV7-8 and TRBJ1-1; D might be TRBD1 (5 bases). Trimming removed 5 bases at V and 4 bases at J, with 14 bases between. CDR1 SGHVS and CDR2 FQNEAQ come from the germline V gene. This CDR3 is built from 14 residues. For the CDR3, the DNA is TGTGCCAGCAGCCTCTCCGACCAGGGCACTGAAGCTTTCTTT. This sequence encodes CASSLSDQGTEAFF.

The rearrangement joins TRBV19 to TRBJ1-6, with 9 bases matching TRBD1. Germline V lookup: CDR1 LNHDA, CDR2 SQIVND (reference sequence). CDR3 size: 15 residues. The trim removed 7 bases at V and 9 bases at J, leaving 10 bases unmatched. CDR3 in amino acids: CASTFSGQGFSPLHF. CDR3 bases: TGTGCCAGTACCTTCTCGGGACAGGGTTTTTCACCCCTCCACTTT.

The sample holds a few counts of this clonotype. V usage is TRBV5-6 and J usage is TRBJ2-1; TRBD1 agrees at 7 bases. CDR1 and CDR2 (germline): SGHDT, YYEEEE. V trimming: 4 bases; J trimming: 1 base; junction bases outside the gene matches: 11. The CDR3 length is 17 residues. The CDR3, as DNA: TGTGCCAGCAGCCCACAGACAGGGAGAGGGTCCTACAATGAGCAGTTCTTC. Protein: CASSPQTGRGSYNEQFF.

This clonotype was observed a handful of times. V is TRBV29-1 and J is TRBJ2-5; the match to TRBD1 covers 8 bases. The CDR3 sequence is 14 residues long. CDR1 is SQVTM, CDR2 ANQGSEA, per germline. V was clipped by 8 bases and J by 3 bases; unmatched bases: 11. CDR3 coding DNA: TGCAGCCGACTACTAACAGGGGGTAAAGAGACCCAGTACTTC. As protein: CSRLLTGGKETQYF.